Included here is one T cell receptor beta chain sequence, with context. This entry comes from a study of blood T cell repertoires in COVID-19. As for the study in general: Researchers got acute and convalescent COVID-19 samples from the United States, Italy and Spain. T cells, B-cell-depleted T cells, or PBMCs supplied cDNA or gDNA.

The authors' processing: Amplification from reference gene primers served as the basis for estimated nucleated cell counts. Measured with immunoSEQ multiplex PCR; TCRdb has only the in-frame clones, and not every one. V, J and clone size are taken as reported in that table, and D and trimming were inferred from the DNA itself. The sample has under 170,000 clones, 80% to 90% seen once. The germline gives CDR1 SGHRS, CDR2 YFSETQ. Trimming cost V 4 bases and J 2 bases; bases outside gene matches: 9. This CDR3 comprises 18 residues. The clonotype comes from a man between 65 and 80 years old with acute or convalescent COVID-19. The sequencing sample was made of peripheral blood. The chain carries TRBV5-1 and TRBJ2-5; 15 bases line up with TRBD2. This CDR3 is CASSRGLAGGPGQETQYF. As DNA, the CDR3 is TGCGCCAGCAGCCGAGGACTAGCGGGAGGGCCGGGGCAAGAGACCCAGTACTTC.